This T cell receptor (beta chain) comes out of a study of early T cells in non-severe SARS-CoV-2 infection. The overall study: Sequencing of bulk RNA from unsorted whole blood was done, without chain pairing. Findings of the study overall: Matching with VDJdb favored anti-spike CD8 responses (missing private and CD4 specificities).

Unique molecular identifiers were added to individual cDNA molecules. TCRdb used MiXCR to reprocess the 5' RACE reads, holding one entry per CDR3 protein. This sample has some 80,000 distinct CDR3 sequences, with 9.5% to 15% found just once. This clonotype was counted between two and nine times. Its antigen remains unknown. CDR1 and CDR2 from the germline V gene are DFQATT and SNEGSKA (reference sequence). With 3 bases clipped from V and 3 bases from J, the junction kept 22 bases outside the gene matches. The CDR3 has 21 residues. Sequencing was performed on whole blood, taken at baseline. This chain joins TRBV20-1 and TRBJ2-5; TRBD2 aligns across 13 bases. This receptor was taken from an adult who was a healthcare worker with PCR-confirmed SARS-CoV-2 infection or an uninfected control (not recorded which). The donor label of this sample is uncertain. Here the CDR3 reads CSARLPQAGRTSGSWEETQYF. DNA for the CDR3: TGCAGTGCTAGGCTCCCACAGGCGGGACGGACTAGCGGGAGTTGGGAAGAGACCCAGTACTTC.